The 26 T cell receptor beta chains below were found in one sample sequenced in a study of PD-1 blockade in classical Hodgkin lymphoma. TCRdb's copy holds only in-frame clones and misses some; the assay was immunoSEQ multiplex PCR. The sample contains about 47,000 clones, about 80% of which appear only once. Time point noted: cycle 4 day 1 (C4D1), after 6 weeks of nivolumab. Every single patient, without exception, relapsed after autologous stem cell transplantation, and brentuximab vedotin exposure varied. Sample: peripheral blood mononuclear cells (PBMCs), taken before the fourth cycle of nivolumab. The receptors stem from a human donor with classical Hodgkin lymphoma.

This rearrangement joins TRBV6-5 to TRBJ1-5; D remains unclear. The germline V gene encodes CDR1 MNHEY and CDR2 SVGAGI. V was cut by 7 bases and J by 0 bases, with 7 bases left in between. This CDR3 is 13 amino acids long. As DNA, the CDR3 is TGTGCCAGCACAGGCACTAGCAATCAGCCCCAGCATTTT. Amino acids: CASTGTSNQPQHF.

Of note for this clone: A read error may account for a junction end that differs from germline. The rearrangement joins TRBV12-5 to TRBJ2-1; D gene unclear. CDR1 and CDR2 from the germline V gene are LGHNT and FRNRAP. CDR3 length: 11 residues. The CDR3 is CASGLDNGQFF. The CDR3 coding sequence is TGTGCTAGTGGTTTGGATAATGGGCAGTTCTTC.

In DNA, the CDR3 is TGTGCCTGGAGTGCCGGGCGGGGGGGTTATGGAGGCACAGATACGCAGTATTTT. The encoded protein is CAWSAGRGGYGGTDTQYF. V is TRBV30 and J is TRBJ2-3; 9 nucleotides line up with TRBD2. Germline CDR1 reads GTSNPN; CDR2 reads SVGIG (reference sequence). Losses at the gene ends were 1 base for V and 1 base for J; bases not matched to a gene: 12. This CDR3 comprises 18 residues.

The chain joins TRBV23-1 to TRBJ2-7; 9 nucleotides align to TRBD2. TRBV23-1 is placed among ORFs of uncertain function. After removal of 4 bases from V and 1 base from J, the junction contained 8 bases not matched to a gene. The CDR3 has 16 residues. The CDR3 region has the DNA TGCGCCAGCAGTCCCCACGAGCGGGGGGTTTCCTACGAGCAGTACTTC. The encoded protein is CASSPHERGVSYEQYF.

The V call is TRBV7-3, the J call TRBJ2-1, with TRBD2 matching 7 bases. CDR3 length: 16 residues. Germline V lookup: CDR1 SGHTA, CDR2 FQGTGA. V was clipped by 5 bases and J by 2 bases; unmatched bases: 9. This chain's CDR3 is CASSPTGRGTYNEQFF. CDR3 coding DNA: TGTGCCAGCAGCCCCACGGGGCGGGGGACCTACAATGAGCAGTTCTTC.

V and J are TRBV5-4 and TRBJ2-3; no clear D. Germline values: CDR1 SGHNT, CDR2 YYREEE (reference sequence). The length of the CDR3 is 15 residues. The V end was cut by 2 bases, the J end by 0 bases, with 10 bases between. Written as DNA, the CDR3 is TGTGCCAGCAGCTTCGGGCCTCGAAGCACAGATACGCAGTATTTT. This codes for CASSFGPRSTDTQYF.

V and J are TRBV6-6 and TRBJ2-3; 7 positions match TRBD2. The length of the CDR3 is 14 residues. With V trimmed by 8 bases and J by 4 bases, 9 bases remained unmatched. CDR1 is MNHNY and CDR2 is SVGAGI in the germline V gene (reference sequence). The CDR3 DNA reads TGTGCCAGCGTTAGTAGCGGGCTGGCAGATACGCAGTATTTT. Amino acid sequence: CASVSSGLADTQYF.

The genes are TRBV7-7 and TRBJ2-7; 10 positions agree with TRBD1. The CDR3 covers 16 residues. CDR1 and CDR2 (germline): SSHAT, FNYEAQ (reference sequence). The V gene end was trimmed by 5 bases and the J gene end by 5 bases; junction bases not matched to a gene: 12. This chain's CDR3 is CASSPHPGQGVHEQYF. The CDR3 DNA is TGTGCCAGCAGCCCCCACCCCGGACAGGGGGTCCACGAGCAGTACTTC.

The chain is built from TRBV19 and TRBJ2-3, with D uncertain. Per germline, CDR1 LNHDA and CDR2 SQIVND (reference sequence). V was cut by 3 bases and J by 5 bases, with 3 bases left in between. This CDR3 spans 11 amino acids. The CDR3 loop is CASSMEDTQYF. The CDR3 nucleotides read TGTGCCAGTAGTATGGAAGATACGCAGTATTTT.

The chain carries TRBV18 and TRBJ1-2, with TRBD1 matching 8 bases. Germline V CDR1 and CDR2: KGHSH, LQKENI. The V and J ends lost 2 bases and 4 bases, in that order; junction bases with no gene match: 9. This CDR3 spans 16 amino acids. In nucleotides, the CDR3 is TGTGCCAGCTCACCAGCGCAAGACAGGGGACTCTATGGCTACACCTTC. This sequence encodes CASSPAQDRGLYGYTF.

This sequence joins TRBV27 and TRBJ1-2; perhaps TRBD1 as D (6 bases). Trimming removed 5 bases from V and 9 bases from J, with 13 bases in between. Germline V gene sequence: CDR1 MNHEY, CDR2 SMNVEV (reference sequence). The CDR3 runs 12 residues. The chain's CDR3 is CASSPQGRRYTF. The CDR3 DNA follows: TGTGCCAGCAGTCCCCAGGGGAGACGCTACACCTTC.

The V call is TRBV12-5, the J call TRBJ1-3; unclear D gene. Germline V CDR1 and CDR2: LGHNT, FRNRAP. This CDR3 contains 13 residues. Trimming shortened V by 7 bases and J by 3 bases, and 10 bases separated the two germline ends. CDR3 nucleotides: TGTGCTAGTGTGGGAGGGAGTGGAAACACCATATATTTT. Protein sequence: CASVGGSGNTIYF.

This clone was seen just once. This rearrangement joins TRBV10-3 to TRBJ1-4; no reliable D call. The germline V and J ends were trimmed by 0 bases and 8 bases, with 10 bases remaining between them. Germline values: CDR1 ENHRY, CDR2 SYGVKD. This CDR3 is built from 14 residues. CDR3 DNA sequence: TGTGCCATCAGTGAGTCAGGGAGAGGGGAAAAACTGTTTTTT. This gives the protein CAISESGRGEKLFF.

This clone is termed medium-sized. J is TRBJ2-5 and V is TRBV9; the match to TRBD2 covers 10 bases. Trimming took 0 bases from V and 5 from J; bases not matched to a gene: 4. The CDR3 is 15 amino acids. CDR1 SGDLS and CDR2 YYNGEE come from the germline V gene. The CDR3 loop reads CASSVDVSGGETQYF. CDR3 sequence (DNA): TGTGCCAGCAGCGTAGATGTTAGCGGGGGGGAGACCCAGTACTTC.

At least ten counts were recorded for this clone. CDR3 region: CASKLRDEEAEAFF. CDR3 nucleotide sequence: TGTGCCAGCAAGCTCAGGGACGAAGAGGCTGAAGCTTTCTTT. The chain employs TRBV27 and TRBJ1-1; D is perhaps TRBD1 (5 bases). The V and J ends lost 7 bases and 6 bases respectively, with 18 bases between them. The CDR3 is 14 residues long. The germline CDR1 and CDR2 sequences are MNHEY and SMNVEV (reference sequence).

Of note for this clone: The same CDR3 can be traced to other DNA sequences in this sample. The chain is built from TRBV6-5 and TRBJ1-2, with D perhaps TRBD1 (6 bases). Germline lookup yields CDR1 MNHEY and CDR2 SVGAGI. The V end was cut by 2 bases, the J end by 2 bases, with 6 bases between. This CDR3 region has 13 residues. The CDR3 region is CASSYDRNYGYTF. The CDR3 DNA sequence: TGTGCCAGCAGTTACGACAGGAACTATGGCTACACCTTC.

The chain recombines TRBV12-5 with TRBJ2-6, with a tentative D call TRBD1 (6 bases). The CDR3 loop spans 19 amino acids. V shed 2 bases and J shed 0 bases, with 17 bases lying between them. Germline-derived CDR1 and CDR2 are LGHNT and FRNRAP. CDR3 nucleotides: TGTGCTAGTGGTTTGTCCCCCCCACACAGGGTCTCTGGGGCCAACGTCCTGACTTTC. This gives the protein CASGLSPPHRVSGANVLTF.

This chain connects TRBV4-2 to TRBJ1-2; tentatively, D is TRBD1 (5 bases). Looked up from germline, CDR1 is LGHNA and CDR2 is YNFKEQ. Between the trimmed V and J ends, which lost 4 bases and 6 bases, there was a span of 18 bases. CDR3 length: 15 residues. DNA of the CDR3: TGTGCCAGCAGCCTCAGAGGTCCAGGGACGGATGGCTACACCTTC. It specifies CASSLRGPGTDGYTF.

CDR3 nucleotides: TGTGCCATCAGTGAGGGTATGGGGTACGCGGGGTACAATGAGCAGTTCTTC. Translated: CAISEGMGYAGYNEQFF. This chain links TRBV10-3 with TRBJ2-1, with a weak D call TRBD2 (6 bases). The V end was cut by 2 bases, the J end by 4 bases, with 18 bases between. This CDR3 has 17 residues. The V gene's germline CDR1 is ENHRY and CDR2 SYGVKD.

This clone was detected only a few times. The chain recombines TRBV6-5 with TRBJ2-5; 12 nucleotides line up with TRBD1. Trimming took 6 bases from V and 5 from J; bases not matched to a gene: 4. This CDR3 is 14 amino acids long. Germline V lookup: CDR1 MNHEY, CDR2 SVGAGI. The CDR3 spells CASRRDRGRETQYF. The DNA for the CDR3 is TGTGCCAGCAGACGGGACAGGGGGCGGGAGACCCAGTACTTC.

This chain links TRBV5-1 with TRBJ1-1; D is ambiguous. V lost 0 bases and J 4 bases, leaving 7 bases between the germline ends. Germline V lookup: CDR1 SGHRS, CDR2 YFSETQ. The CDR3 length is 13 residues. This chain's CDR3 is CASSLDHGTEAFF. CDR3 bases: TGCGCCAGCAGCTTGGACCACGGCACTGAAGCTTTCTTT.

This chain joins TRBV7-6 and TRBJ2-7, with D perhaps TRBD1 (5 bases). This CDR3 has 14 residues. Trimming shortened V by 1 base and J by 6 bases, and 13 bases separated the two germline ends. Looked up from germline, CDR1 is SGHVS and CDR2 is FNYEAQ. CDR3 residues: CASSLGPLRGEQYF. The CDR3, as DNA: TGTGCCAGCAGCTTAGGACCCCTTAGGGGCGAGCAGTACTTC.

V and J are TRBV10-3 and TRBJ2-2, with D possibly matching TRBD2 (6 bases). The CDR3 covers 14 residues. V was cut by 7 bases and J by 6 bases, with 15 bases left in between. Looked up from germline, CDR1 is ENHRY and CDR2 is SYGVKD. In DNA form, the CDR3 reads TGTGCCATCATTCGGGACTCGTCGGCCGGGGAGCTGTTTTTT. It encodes CAIIRDSSAGELFF.

The CDR3 DNA sequence: TGTGCCAGGGGCACAGATACGCAGTATTTT. Encoded protein: CARGTDTQYF. The chain carries TRBV2 and TRBJ2-3; D not certain. CDR1 SNHLY and CDR2 FYNNEI come from the germline V gene. With 9 bases removed from V and 1 base from J, the gap between germline ends came to 2 bases. This CDR3 region has 10 residues.

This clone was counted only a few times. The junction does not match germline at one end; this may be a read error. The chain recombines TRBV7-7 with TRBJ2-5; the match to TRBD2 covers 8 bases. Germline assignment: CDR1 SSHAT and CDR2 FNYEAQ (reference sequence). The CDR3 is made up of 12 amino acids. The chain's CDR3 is CASSLAGGTQYF. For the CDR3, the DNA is TGTGCTAGCAGCTTGGCGGGGGGGACCCAGTACTTC.

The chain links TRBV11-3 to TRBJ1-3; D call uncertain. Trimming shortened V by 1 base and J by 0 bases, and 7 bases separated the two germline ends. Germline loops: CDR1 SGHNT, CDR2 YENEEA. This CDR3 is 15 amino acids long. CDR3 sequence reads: CASSLARGSGNTIYF. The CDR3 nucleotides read TGTGCCAGCAGCTTAGCACGGGGCTCTGGAAACACCATATATTTT.